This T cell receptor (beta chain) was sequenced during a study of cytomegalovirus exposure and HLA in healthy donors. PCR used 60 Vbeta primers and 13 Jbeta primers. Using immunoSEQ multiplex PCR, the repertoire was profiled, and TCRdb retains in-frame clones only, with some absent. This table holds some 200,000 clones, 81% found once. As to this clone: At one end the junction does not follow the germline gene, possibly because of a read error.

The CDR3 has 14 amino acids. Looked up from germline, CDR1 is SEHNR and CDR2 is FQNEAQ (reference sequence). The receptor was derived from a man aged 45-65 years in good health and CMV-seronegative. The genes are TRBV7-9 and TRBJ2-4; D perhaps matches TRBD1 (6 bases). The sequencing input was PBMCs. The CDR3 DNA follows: TGTACCAGCAGCCCGCAGGACAGCAAAAACATTCAGTACTTC. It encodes CTSSPQDSKNIQYF.